Listed below are T cell receptor beta chains from one sample, sequenced in a study of long-term antiretroviral therapy in people with HIV. Measured with immunoSEQ multiplex PCR; TCRdb has only the in-frame clones, and not every one. The top ten hold 10% to 15% of the sample, which has 20,000 to 25,000 clones, roughly 76% seen once. The sequencing used unsorted PBMCs, collected around 1.8 years before starting antiretroviral therapy. These receptors all stem from a woman between 35 and 50 years old with HIV. The CDR3 runs from the conserved cysteine through the conserved F or W. Fields, in order: clone size, V gene, D gene, J gene, CDR3 DNA, CDR3 protein. D genes are given only for firm matches. Expanded clones are given a class, and other clones once, few, many or no size at all.

size: .
V: TRBV11-2
D: .
J: TRBJ1-4
DNA: TGTGCCAGCAGCTTTCGGCCAGCCCACGCTAATGAAAAACTGTTTTTT
CDR3: CASSFRPAHANEKLFF

size: few
V: TRBV25-1
D: .
J: TRBJ2-5
DNA: TGTGCCAGCAGTGTCGAGGGGTTGAAGACCCAGTACTTC
CDR3: CASSVEGLKTQYF

size: .
V: TRBV18
D: TRBD1
J: TRBJ2-5
DNA: TGTGCCAGCTCAGATCAGCATTGGACAGGGCAAGAGACCCAGTACTTC
CDR3: CASSDQHWTGQETQYF

size: .
V: TRBV29-1
D: .
J: TRBJ2-3
DNA: TGCAGCGTTGTTCGCGGGACCGGCACAGATACGCAGTATTTT
CDR3: CSVVRGTGTDTQYF

size: .
V: TRBV19
D: .
J: TRBJ1-5
DNA: TGTGCCAGTACAGGGGAGGTGTATCAGCCCCAGCATTTT
CDR3: CASTGEVYQPQHF

size: .
V: TRBV5-4
D: .
J: TRBJ2-2
DNA: TGTGCCAGCAGGGTGACCGGGACCCGTTTTTGGACCGGGGAGCTGTTTTTT
CDR3: CASRVTGTRFWTGELFF

size: .
V: TRBV5-1
D: .
J: TRBJ1-4
DNA: TGCGCCAGCAGCTTCGGTGCAACTAATGAAAAACTGTTTTTT
CDR3: CASSFGATNEKLFF

size: .
V: TRBV7-2
D: TRBD1
J: TRBJ1-5
DNA: TGTGCCAGCAGCTCGCACGCGGACAGGAATCAGCCCCAGCATTTT
CDR3: CASSSHADRNQPQHF

size: few
V: TRBV6-5
D: TRBD1
J: TRBJ1-5
DNA: TGTGCCAGCAGACCTACAGGGGGCGGTGAGCAGCCCCAGCATTTT
CDR3: CASRPTGGGEQPQHF

size: .
V: TRBV6-6
D: .
J: TRBJ1-4
DNA: TGTGCCAGCAGTTACTCCTGGCCAGATAATGAAAAACTGTTTTTT
CDR3: CASSYSWPDNEKLFF

size: .
V: TRBV15
D: .
J: TRBJ2-1
DNA: TGTGCCGCCCAGACAGAGGACTACAATGAGCAGTTCTTC
CDR3: CAAQTEDYNEQFF

size: .
V: TRBV18
D: .
J: TRBJ2-5
DNA: TGTGCCAGCTCACCACTCGGGCAGGGCCAAGAGACCCAGTACTTC
CDR3: CASSPLGQGQETQYF

size: large
V: TRBV30
D: .
J: TRBJ2-3
DNA: TGTGCCTGGAATGGGGGATTCACGCCTAGACCCAGCGGGAGCACAGATACGCAGTATTTT
CDR3: CAWNGGFTPRPSGSTDTQYF

size: .
V: TRBV21-1
D: .
J: TRBJ2-7
DNA: TGTGCCAGCAGCAAAGGGGGGGCGGGGTACGAGCAGTACTTC
CDR3: CASSKGGAGYEQYF

size: .
V: TRBV9
D: TRBD2
J: TRBJ2-5
DNA: TGTGCCAGCAGCGTAGTGGGACTAGTGGGAGAGACCCAGTACTTC
CDR3: CASSVVGLVGETQYF

size: .
V: TRBV10-3
D: TRBD1
J: TRBJ2-5
DNA: TGTGCCATCAGTGAGCTGAAGGGGGCGCCGGAGACCCAGTACTTC
CDR3: CAISELKGAPETQYF

size: .
V: TRBV7-9
D: .
J: TRBJ2-7
DNA: TGTGCCAGCAGTCCTCCGGGACCACTCTACGAGCAGTACTTC
CDR3: CASSPPGPLYEQYF

size: .
V: TRBV21-1
D: .
J: TRBJ1-1
DNA: TGTGCCAGCAGCAAGACTAAGGAGGCAGTGAACACTGAAGCTTTCTTT
CDR3: CASSKTKEAVNTEAFF

size: .
V: TRBV5-1
D: .
J: TRBJ1-1
DNA: TGCGCCAGCAGCCCGGTCCTGGGGAACACTGAAGCTTTCTTT
CDR3: CASSPVLGNTEAFF

size: .
V: TRBV7-2
D: .
J: TRBJ2-7
DNA: TGTGCCAGCAGCAGCGCCTACGAGCAGTACTTC
CDR3: CASSSAYEQYF

size: .
V: TRBV6-1
D: TRBD1
J: TRBJ2-1
DNA: TGTGCCACCAAGGTTACAGGGGGCTACAATGAGCAGTTCTTC
CDR3: CATKVTGGYNEQFF

size: .
V: TRBV6-5
D: .
J: TRBJ1-1
DNA: TGTGCCAGCAGTATCCTAGGGAACACTGAAGCTTTCTTT
CDR3: CASSILGNTEAFF

size: .
V: TRBV13
D: TRBD2
J: TRBJ2-5
DNA: TGTGCCAGCAGCCGGGGGGGGACCCAGTACTTC
CDR3: CASSRGGTQYF

size: .
V: TRBV30
D: TRBD1
J: TRBJ1-2
DNA: TGTGCCGGATTCGACAGGGGGCTCGATGGCTACACCTTC
CDR3: CAGFDRGLDGYTF

size: .
V: TRBV4-3
D: .
J: TRBJ2-7
DNA: TGCGCCAGCAGCCAAGGAGTAGTTTCCTACGAGCAGTACTTC
CDR3: CASSQGVVSYEQYF

size: .
V: TRBV30
D: .
J: TRBJ1-1
DNA: TGTGCCTGGAGTGTCAGCAGGAACACTGAAGCTTTCTTT
CDR3: CAWSVSRNTEAFF

size: .
V: TRBV27
D: TRBD1
J: TRBJ2-1
DNA: TGTGCCAGCAGTTCCACAGGGGATGAGCAGTTCTTC
CDR3: CASSSTGDEQFF

size: .
V: TRBV19
D: TRBD1
J: TRBJ2-7
DNA: TGTGCCAGTAGTAAAGTGGGCGGGACAGGGGTTAGCGAGCAGTACTTC
CDR3: CASSKVGGTGVSEQYF

size: .
V: TRBV30
D: TRBD1
J: TRBJ2-1
DNA: TGTGCCTGGAGTCCTCGTAGGGACAGGGCAAACAATGAGCAGTTCTTC
CDR3: CAWSPRRDRANNEQFF

size: .
V: TRBV7-8
D: TRBD2
J: TRBJ2-1
DNA: TGTGCCAGCAGCCCCGGGACTAGCGGGGGTCAGTTCTTC
CDR3: CASSPGTSGGQFF

size: .
V: TRBV29-1
D: .
J: TRBJ2-2
DNA: TGCAGCGTCCCCGAAGGGGTCGGGGAGCTGTTTTTT
CDR3: CSVPEGVGELFF

size: .
V: TRBV7-2
D: .
J: TRBJ2-7
DNA: TGTGCCAGCAGCCCCGCCGGAGGCTACGAGCAGTACTTC
CDR3: CASSPAGGYEQYF

size: .
V: TRBV6-4
D: .
J: TRBJ2-1
DNA: TGTGCCAGCAGTGACTCAGGCGGCAGCTCCTACAATGAGCAGTTCTTC
CDR3: CASSDSGGSSYNEQFF

size: .
V: TRBV4-2
D: TRBD2
J: TRBJ2-1
DNA: TGTGCCAGCAGCCCCGCAGCGGGGGGGCCCAATGAGCAGTTCTTC
CDR3: CASSPAAGGPNEQFF

size: .
V: TRBV5-6
D: .
J: TRBJ1-2
DNA: TGTGCCAGCAGCTTCCAGGGGAGGAGCAGTGGCTACACCTTC
CDR3: CASSFQGRSSGYTF

size: .
V: TRBV4-3
D: TRBD2
J: TRBJ2-3
DNA: TGCGCCAGCAGTCGATCGACTAGCGGGGGGATGTCAGATACGCAGTATTTT
CDR3: CASSRSTSGGMSDTQYF

size: .
V: TRBV27
D: .
J: TRBJ2-7
DNA: TGTGCCAGCAGTTTATCTGCTAATGGGGGACCGCAGTACTTC
CDR3: CASSLSANGGPQYF

size: .
V: TRBV5-1
D: .
J: TRBJ1-2
DNA: TGCGCCAGCAGCGAAGACATTTATGGCTACACCTTC
CDR3: CASSEDIYGYTF

size: .
V: TRBV7-8
D: TRBD2
J: TRBJ2-7
DNA: TGTGCCAGCAGCCGGGGGGGAGGGGTGGCCGAGCAGTACTTC
CDR3: CASSRGGGVAEQYF

size: .
V: TRBV29-1
D: TRBD1
J: TRBJ2-2
DNA: TGCAGCGTCGATACAGGGGGCTTGAACACCGGGGAGCTGTTTTTT
CDR3: CSVDTGGLNTGELFF

size: .
V: TRBV6-1
D: TRBD1
J: TRBJ1-1
DNA: TGTGCCAGCGGGCTGACAGGGGGCACTGAAGCTTTCTTT
CDR3: CASGLTGGTEAFF

size: .
V: TRBV2
D: .
J: TRBJ2-1
DNA: TGTGCCGGCGACATGCGGTCCTACAATGAGCAGTTCTTC
CDR3: CAGDMRSYNEQFF

size: .
V: TRBV30
D: .
J: TRBJ2-1
DNA: TGTGCCTGGAGCCCCAAGGATGAGCAGTTCTTC
CDR3: CAWSPKDEQFF

size: .
V: TRBV14
D: TRBD1
J: TRBJ1-1
DNA: TGTGCCAGCAGCCAAGATGGGGGACAGGGGAACACTGAAGCTTTCTTT
CDR3: CASSQDGGQGNTEAFF

size: .
V: TRBV6-1
D: TRBD1
J: TRBJ1-2
DNA: TGTGCCAGCAGTGAAGGACAGGGCAACTATGGCTACACCTTC
CDR3: CASSEGQGNYGYTF

size: .
V: TRBV9
D: .
J: TRBJ2-7
DNA: TGTGCCAGCAGCCTCAGAGGGATCGACTACGAGCAGTACTTC
CDR3: CASSLRGIDYEQYF

size: .
V: TRBV5-1
D: .
J: TRBJ2-6
DNA: TGCGCCAGCAGCCCCGGGCCTGAGGCGTTTGGGGCCAACGTCCTGACTTTC
CDR3: CASSPGPEAFGANVLTF

size: .
V: TRBV18
D: .
J: TRBJ1-1
DNA: TGTGCCAGCTCACCACTAGGGGGTAACACTGAAGCTTTCTTT
CDR3: CASSPLGGNTEAFF

size: .
V: TRBV12-5
D: .
J: TRBJ1-4
DNA: TGTGCTAGTGGTACCGGGACACGAGTTAATGAAAAACTGTTTTTT
CDR3: CASGTGTRVNEKLFF